These T cell receptor beta chains were read from a single sample in a study of blood T cell repertoires in COVID-19. The data were produced by immunoSEQ multiplex PCR, yet TCRdb's version contains in-frame clones alone and is incomplete. The table shows roughly 150,000 clones, with about 82% occurring only once. Sequencing was carried out using PBMCs or T cells enriched from blood (not recorded which). The source is a woman in her thirties or forties who had recovered from COVID-19. CDR3s include the opening cysteine and the closing phenylalanine or tryptophan.

TRBJ1-1 | TRBV5-8 | CASSFEGRTKFTEAFF
TRBJ1-1 | TRBV19 | CASSFYRNTEAFF
TRBJ2-1 | TRBV5-4 | CASSLSPNEQFF
TRBJ1-5 | TRBV3-1/TRBV3-2 | CASSQFLSNQPQHF
TRBJ1-3 | TRBV9 | CASSVEQNAGNTIYF
TRBJ2-7 | TRBV5-8 | CASSWDLISYEQYF
TRBJ1-3 | TRBV28 | CASSLVSSGNTIYF
TRBJ1-5 | TRBV7-2 | CASSFGGVGQPQHF
TRBJ1-1 | TRBV6-5 | CASISGTGGTEAFF
TRBJ2-2 | TRBV9 | CASSAGGWNTGELFF
TRBJ1-2 | TRBV13 | CASSSLGTGNYGYTF
TRBJ2-3 | TRBV7-3 | CASRRVNTDTQYF
TRBJ2-7 | TRBV6-6 | CASSYVGTGGYEQYF
TRBJ1-1 | TRBV18 | CASTFIGQGNTEAFF
TRBJ1-6 | TRBV2 | CASSLRGLVSNSPLHF
TRBJ2-7 | TRBV5-1 | CASSLGTGVYEQYF
TRBJ2-6 | TRBV5-4 | CASSPEAFLSGANVLTF
TRBJ1-1 | TRBV20-1 | CSASKSRVTEAFF
TRBJ2-1 | TRBV27 | CASSPGLAYNEQFF
TRBJ2-3 | TRBV2 | CASVVDTQYF
TRBJ1-2 | TRBV7-9 | CASSRSGQGYGYTF
TRBJ1-2 | TRBV2 | CASKTGIYGYTF
TRBJ2-7 | TRBV28 | CASNRGDSYEQYF
TRBJ1-4 | TRBV3-1/TRBV3-2 | CASSQGQGSEKLFF
TRBJ1-6 | TRBV5-6 | CASTRGGSSNSPLHF
TRBJ1-5 | TRBV18 | CASSPSGADQPQHF
TRBJ1-6 | TRBV18 | CASSPNGQADNSPLHF
TRBJ2-7 | TRBV4-1 | CASSRGTGGSYEQYF
TRBJ2-3 | TRBV7-9 | CASSYRKGLAGGGTDTQYF
TRBJ2-1 | TRBV19 | CASSSWRVAGIHEQFF
TRBJ2-1 | TRBV5-8 | CASRKLAGKHEQFF
TRBJ1-5 | TRBV6-1 | CASSEEGHNQPQHF
TRBJ2-1 | TRBV11-1 | CASSPSGSSYNEQFF
TRBJ2-3 | TRBV6-5 | CASSPGSYAQYF
TRBJ1-1 | TRBV4-1 | CASRRDGSAEAFF
TRBJ1-6 | TRBV5-4 | CASSLEELNSPLHF
TRBJ2-2 | TRBV19 | CASSIKLGLAGGTDTGELFF
TRBJ1-3 | TRBV19 | CASSKTGTSGNTIYF
TRBJ1-1 | TRBV19 | CASSPDRGEQAFF
TRBJ1-4 | TRBV7-9 | CASSSGAGGEKLFF